This T cell receptor (beta chain) was sequenced in a study of OX40 agonist ivuxolimab in advanced cancers. Study-wide context: Patients were dosed intravenously with ivuxolimab at 0.01 to 10 mg/kg every 2 weeks. Study results and caveats: Which antigen the expanded peripheral T cells recognized is unknown. The study found that CD8+ T cells averaged more expanded clones than CD4+.

This clone has a single count. The antigen remains unidentified. TCRdb's copy holds only in-frame clones and misses some; the assay was immunoSEQ multiplex PCR. This table holds around 63,000 clones, more than 80% found once. V lost 7 bases, J lost 7 bases, and 17 bases lay in between. Germline CDR1 and CDR2: SGHDT and YYEEEE. This CDR3 is 13 amino acids long. The starting material was CD4+ or CD8+ T cells sorted from blood, obtained in a trial of the OX40 agonist ivuxolimab. The clonotype comes from an adult with an advanced solid tumor such as melanoma, head and neck, liver or kidney cancer. This chain joins TRBV5-6 and TRBJ1-1; D perhaps matches TRBD1 (6 bases). CDR3 in amino acids: CASGTPEVIEAFF. DNA for the CDR3: TGTGCCAGCGGGACACCGGAGGTGATTGAAGCTTTCTTT.